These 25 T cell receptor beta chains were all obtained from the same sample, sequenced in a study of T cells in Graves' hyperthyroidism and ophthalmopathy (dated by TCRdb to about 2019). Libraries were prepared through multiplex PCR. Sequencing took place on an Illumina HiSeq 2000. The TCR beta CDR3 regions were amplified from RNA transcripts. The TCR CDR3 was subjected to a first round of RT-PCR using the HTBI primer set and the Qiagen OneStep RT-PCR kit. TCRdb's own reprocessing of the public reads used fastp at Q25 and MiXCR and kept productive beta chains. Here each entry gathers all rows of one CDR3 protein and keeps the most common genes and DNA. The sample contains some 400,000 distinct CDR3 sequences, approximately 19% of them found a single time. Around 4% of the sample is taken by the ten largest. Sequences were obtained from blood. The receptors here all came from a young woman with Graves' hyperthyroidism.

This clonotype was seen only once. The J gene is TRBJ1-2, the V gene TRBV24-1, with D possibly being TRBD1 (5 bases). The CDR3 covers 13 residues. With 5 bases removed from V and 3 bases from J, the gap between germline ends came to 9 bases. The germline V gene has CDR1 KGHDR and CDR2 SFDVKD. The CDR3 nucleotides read TGTGCCACCAGTGCCTCCAGGGACTATGGCTACACCTTC. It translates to CATSASRDYGYTF.

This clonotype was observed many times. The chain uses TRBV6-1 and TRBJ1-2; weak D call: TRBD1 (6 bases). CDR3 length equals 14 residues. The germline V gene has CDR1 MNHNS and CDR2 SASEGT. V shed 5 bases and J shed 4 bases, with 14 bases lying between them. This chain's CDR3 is CASSPRGPFYGYTF. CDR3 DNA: TGTGCCAGCAGTCCCCGGGGGCCTTTCTATGGCTACACCTTC.

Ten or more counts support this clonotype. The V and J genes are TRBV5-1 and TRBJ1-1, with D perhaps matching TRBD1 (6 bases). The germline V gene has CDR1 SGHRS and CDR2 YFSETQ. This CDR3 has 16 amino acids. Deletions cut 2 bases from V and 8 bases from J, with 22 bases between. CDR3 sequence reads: CASSLYSDSLGAEAFF. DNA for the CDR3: TGCGCCAGCAGCTTATACTCTGACAGCCTGGGGGCCGAAGCTTTCTTT.

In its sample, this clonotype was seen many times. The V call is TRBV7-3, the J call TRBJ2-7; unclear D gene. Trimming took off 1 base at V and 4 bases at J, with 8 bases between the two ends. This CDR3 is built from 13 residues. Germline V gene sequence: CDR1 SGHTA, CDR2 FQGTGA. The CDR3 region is CASSLNIMYEQYF. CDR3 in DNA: TGTGCCAGCAGCTTAAATATAATGTACGAGCAGTACTTC.

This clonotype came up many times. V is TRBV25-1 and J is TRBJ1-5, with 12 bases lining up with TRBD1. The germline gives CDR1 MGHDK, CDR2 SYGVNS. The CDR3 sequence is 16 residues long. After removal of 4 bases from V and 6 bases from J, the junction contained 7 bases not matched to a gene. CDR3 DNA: TGTGCCAGCAGTGGAGTAGGGACAGGGGGCGGTCAGCCCCAGCATTTT. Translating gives CASSGVGTGGGQPQHF.

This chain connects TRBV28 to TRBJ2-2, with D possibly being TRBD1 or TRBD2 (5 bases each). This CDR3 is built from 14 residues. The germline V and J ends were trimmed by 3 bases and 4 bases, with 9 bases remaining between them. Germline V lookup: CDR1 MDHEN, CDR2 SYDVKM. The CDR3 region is CASSLWGSTGELFF. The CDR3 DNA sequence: TGTGCCAGCAGTTTGTGGGGGAGCACCGGGGAGCTGTTTTTT.

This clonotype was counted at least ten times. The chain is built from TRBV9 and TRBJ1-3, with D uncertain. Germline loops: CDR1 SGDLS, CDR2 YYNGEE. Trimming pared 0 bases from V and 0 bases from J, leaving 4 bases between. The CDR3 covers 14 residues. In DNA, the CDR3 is TGTGCCAGCAGCGTAGGTACCTCTGGAAACACCATATATTTT. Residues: CASSVGTSGNTIYF.

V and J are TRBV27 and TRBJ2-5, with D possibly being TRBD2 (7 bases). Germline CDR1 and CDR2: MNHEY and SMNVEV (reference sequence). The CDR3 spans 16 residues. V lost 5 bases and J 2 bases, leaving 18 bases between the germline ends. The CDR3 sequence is CASSPGGRGNQETQYF. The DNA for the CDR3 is TGTGCCAGCAGTCCGGGGGGCCGGGGGAATCAAGAGACCCAGTACTTC.

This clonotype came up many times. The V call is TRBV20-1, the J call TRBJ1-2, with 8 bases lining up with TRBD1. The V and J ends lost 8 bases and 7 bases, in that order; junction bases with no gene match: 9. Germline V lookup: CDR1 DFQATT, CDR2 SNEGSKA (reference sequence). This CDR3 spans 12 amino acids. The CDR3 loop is CSSDRGVFGYTF. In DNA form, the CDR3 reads TGCAGTAGTGACAGGGGAGTTTTTGGCTACACCTTC.

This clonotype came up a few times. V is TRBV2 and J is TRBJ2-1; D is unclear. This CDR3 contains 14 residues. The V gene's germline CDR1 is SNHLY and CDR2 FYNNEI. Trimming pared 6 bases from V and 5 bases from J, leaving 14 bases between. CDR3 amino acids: CASRLRREHNEQFF. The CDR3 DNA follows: TGTGCCAGCAGGCTCCGAAGGGAACACAATGAGCAGTTCTTC. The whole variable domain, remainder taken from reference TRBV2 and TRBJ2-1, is EPEVTQTPSHQVTQMGQEVILRCVPISNHLYFYWYRQILGQKVEFLVSFYNNEISEKSEIFDDQFSVERPDGSNFTLKIRSTKLEDSAMYFCASRLRREHNEQFFGPGTRLTVL.

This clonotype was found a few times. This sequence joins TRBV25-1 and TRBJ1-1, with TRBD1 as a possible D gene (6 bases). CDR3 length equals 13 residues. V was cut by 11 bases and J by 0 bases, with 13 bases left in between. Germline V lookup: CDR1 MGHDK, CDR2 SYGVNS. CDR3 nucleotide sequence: TGTGCCTCCGGGGGCTTAATGAACACTGAAGCTTTCTTT. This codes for CASGGLMNTEAFF.

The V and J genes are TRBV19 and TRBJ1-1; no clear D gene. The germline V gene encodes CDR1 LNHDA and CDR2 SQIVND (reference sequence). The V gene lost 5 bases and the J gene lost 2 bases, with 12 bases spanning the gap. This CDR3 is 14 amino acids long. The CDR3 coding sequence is TGTGCCAGTAGTTTCCTACACCAAAACACTGAAGCTTTCTTT. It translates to CASSFLHQNTEAFF.

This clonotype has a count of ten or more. DNA for the CDR3: TGTGCCAGCAGCTCAACAGAAATCCTTTTTAGCACTGAAGCTTTCTTT. Translating gives CASSSTEILFSTEAFF. The rearrangement joins TRBV11-2 to TRBJ1-1; D not certain. Germline V lookup: CDR1 SGHAT, CDR2 FQNNGV. V lost 4 bases, J lost 4 bases, and 19 bases lay in between. This CDR3 spans 16 amino acids.

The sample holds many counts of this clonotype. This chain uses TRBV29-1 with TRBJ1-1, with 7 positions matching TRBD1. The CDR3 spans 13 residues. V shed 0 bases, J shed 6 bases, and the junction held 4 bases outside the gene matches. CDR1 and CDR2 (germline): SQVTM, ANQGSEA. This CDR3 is CSVEDFQGAEAFF. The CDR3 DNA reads TGCAGCGTTGAAGATTTTCAGGGGGCTGAAGCTTTCTTT.

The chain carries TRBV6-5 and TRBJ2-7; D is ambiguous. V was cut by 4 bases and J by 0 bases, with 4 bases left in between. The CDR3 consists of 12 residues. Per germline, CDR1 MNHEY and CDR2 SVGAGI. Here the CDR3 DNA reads TGTGCCAGCAGTTCCGTCTCCTACGAGCAGTACTTC. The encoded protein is CASSSVSYEQYF.

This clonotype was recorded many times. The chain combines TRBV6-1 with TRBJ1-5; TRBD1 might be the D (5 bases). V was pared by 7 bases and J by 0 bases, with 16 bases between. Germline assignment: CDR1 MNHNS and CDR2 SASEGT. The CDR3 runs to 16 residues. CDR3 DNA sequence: TGTGCCAGCAAACTTCAGGGCACCTATAGCAATCAGCCCCAGCATTTT. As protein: CASKLQGTYSNQPQHF.

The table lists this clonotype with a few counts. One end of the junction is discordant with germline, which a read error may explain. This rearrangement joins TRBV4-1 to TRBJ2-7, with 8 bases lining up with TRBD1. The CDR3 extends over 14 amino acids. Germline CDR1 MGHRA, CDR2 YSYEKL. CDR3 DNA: TGCGCCAGCAGCCAAGAAGGACAGGGAAACGAGCAGTGCTTC. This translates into CASSQEGQGNEQCF.

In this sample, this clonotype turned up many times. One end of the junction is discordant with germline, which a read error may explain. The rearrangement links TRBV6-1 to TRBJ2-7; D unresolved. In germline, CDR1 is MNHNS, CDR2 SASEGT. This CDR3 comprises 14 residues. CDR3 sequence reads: CASSEASQSYKQYF. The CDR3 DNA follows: TGTGCCAGCAGTGAAGCCTCGCAGTCCTACAAGCAGTACTTC.

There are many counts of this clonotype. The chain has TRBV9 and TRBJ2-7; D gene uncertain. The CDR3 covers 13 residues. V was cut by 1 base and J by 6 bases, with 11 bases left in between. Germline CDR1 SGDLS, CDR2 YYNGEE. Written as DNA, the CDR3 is TGTGCCAGCAGCGTACGACCCTCGGGCGAGCAGTACTTC. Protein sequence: CASSVRPSGEQYF.

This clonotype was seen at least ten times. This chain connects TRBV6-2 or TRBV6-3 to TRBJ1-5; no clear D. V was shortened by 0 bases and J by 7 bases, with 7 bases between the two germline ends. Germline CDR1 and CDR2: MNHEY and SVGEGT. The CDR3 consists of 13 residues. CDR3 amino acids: CASSYSWQQPQHF. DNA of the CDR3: TGTGCCAGCAGTTACTCGTGGCAGCAGCCCCAGCATTTT.

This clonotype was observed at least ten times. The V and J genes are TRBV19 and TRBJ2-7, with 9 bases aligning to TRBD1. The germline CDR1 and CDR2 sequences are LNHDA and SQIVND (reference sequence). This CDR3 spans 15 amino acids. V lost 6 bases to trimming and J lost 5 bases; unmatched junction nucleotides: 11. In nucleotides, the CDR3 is TGTGCCAGTAGGGTCCCCCGGGACAGGGACCACGAGCAGTACTTC. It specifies CASRVPRDRDHEQYF. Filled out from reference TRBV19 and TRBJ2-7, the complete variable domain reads DGGITQSPKYLFRKEGQNVTLSCEQNLNHDAMYWYRQDPGQGLRLIYYSQIVNDFQKGDIAEGYSVSREKKESFPLTVTSAQKNPTAFYLCASRVPRDRDHEQYFGPGTRLTVT.

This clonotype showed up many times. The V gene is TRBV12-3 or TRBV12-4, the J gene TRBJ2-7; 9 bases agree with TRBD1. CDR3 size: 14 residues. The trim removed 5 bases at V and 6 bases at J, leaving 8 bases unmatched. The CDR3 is CASSMGTGMGEQYF. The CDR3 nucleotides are TGTGCCAGCAGTATGGGGACAGGGATGGGCGAGCAGTACTTC.

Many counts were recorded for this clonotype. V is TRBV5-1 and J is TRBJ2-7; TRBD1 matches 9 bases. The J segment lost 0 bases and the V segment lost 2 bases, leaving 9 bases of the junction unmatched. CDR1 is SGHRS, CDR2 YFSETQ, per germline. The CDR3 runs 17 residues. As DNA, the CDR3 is TGCGCCAGCAGCTTATCTCCGGGACAGGGCGTCTCCTACGAGCAGTACTTC. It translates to CASSLSPGQGVSYEQYF.

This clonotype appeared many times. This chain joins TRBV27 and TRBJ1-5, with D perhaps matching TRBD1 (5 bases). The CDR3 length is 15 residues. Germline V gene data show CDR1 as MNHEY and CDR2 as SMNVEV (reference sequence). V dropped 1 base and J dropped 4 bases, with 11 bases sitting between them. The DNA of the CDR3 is TGTGCCAGCAGTTTATTGGGACCGCTGAATCAGCCCCAGCATTTT. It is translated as CASSLLGPLNQPQHF.

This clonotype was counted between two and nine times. CDR3 region: CASSPGQGVDEQYF. The CDR3 nucleotides read TGTGCCAGCTCACCGGGGCAGGGGGTCGACGAGCAGTACTTC. The V call is TRBV18, the J call TRBJ2-7, with 7 bases matching TRBD1. Germline V gives CDR1 KGHSH, CDR2 LQKENI. This CDR3 contains 14 residues. The V gene end was trimmed by 3 bases and the J gene end by 5 bases; junction bases not matched to a gene: 7.